This T cell receptor (beta chain) stems from a study of Ad26.COV2.S vaccination and SARS-CoV-2 variants. The study, taken as a whole, reports: Vaccinees displayed broader spike-specific TCR repertoires than placebo recipients.

Method: immunoSEQ multiplex PCR; TCRdb's copy keeps in-frame clones and lacks some. In the table there are about 680,000 clones, about 89% of which are singletons. Points on this clone: Its cognate antigen is unknown.

The CDR3 covers 16 residues. From germline, CDR1 is LGHNA and CDR2 YNFKEQ. V lost 0 bases and J lost 2, with 12 bases in between. This sample's treatment: around 19 received Ad26.COV2.S at low or high dose, single or two shots; 5 received placebo; per-sample allocation not given. Specimen acquisition occurred on day 63 following the initial vaccine or placebo injection. Sequences were derived from peripheral blood, sampled in a trial of Ad26.COV2.S vaccine versus placebo. The chain joins TRBV4-2 to TRBJ2-3; D possibly corresponds to TRBD2 (6 bases). This receptor was identified in a person between 18 and 65 years old who received the Ad26.COV2.S COVID-19 vaccine or a placebo. CDR3 in DNA: TGTGCCAGCAGCCAAGATTTAGGAGGGAACACAGATACGCAGTATTTT. The encoded protein is CASSQDLGGNTDTQYF.